This T cell receptor beta chain was identified in a study of CD8+ T cells in alopecia areata. As to this clone: The antigen remains undetermined.

General study findings and limits: Normal skin's resident alphabeta T cells are sequenced alongside lesional scalp T cells.

Sequencing used cDNA as its template, made by extracting RNA and reverse transcribing it. Data came from immunoSEQ multiplex PCR; TCRdb stores just in-frame clones and leaves some out. The sample includes fewer than 200,000 clones, 59% seen only once; the top ten take roughly 14%. Germline V lookup: CDR1 SQVTM, CDR2 ANQGSEA. After removal of 4 bases from V and 4 bases from J, the junction contained 21 bases not matched to a gene. The CDR3 runs 18 residues. The receptor comes from a human donor with alopecia areata. This chain connects TRBV29-1 to TRBJ2-5, with TRBD2 matching over 7 bases. The sample was CD4+ T cells sorted from blood, taken at week 0. CDR3 coding DNA: TGCAGCGTTGTAGGCGGGTATGGAAGCGGGGTGTTTGTAGAGACCCAGTACTTC. Amino acids: CSVVGGYGSGVFVETQYF.